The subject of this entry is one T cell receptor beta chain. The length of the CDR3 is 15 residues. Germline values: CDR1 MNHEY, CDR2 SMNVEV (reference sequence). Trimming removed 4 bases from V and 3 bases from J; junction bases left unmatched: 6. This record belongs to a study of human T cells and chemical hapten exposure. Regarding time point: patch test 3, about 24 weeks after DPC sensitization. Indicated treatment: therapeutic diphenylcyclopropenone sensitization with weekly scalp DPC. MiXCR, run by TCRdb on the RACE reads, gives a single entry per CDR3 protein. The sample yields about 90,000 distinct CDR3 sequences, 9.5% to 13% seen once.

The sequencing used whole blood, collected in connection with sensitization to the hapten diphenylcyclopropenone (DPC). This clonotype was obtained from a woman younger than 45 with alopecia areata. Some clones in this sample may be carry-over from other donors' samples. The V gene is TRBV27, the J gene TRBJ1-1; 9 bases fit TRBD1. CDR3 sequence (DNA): TGTGCCAGCAGTTCGCGCGGGACAGGGTACACTGAAGCTTTCTTT. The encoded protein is CASSSRGTGYTEAFF.